A single sample gave rise to the 27 T cell receptor beta chains below, sequenced in a study of radiation and T cells in renal cell carcinoma. Time point meaning: baseline pretreatment blood. Treatment indicated: 15 Gy SBRT to primary tumor, nephrectomy 4 weeks later. Assay used: immunoSEQ multiplex PCR; TCRdb lists only in-frame clones, some missing. Of around 140,000 clones in the sample, about 85% were seen once. This specimen consisted of blood, obtained from a patient whose treatment included radiotherapy and nephrectomy. These receptors all stem from a woman in her seventies with renal cell carcinoma.

This clone was seen only a few times. The chain joins TRBV7-9 to TRBJ1-1, with 11 bases that match TRBD1. Unmatched junction bases numbered 13, after V lost 10 bases and J lost 0 bases. CDR1 and CDR2 from the germline V gene are SEHNR and FQNEAQ (reference sequence). The CDR3 sequence is 17 residues long. CDR3 coding DNA: TGTGCCATCACCCTGGGACAGGGGGGAATGATGAACACTGAAGCTTTCTTT. Protein sequence: CAITLGQGGMMNTEAFF. Based on the CDR3 plus reference TRBV7-9 and TRBJ1-1, the full variable domain is DTGVSQNPRHKITKRGQNVTFRCDPISEHNRLYWYRQTLGQGPEFLTYFQNEAQLEKSRLLSDRFSAERPKGSFSTLEIQRTEQGDSAMYLCAITLGQGGMMNTEAFFGQGTRLTVV.

The V call is TRBV5-8, the J call TRBJ2-1; D may be TRBD1 (5 bases). The V end was cut by 7 bases, the J end by 6 bases, with 11 bases between. In germline, CDR1 is SGHTS, CDR2 YDEGEE. This CDR3 contains 12 residues. The CDR3 region is CASDDRPNEQFF. The CDR3 DNA reads as TGTGCCAGCGACGACAGACCCAATGAGCAGTTCTTC.

The chain joins TRBV18 to TRBJ1-1; unclear D gene. V was pared by 1 base and J by 7 bases, with 7 bases between. The germline CDR1 and CDR2 sequences are KGHSH and LQKENI. The CDR3 is 12 residues long. CDR3 region: CASSPRAGEAFF. Here the CDR3 DNA reads TGTGCCAGCTCACCACGGGCAGGTGAAGCTTTCTTT.

This clone was detected only a few times. This sequence joins TRBV21-1 and TRBJ1-1. TRBV21-1 is reported as a pseudogene. The CDR3 has 16 residues. CDR3 DNA: TGTGCCAGCAGCAAAGCAGGGACCGATGGAGACACTGAAGCTTTCTTT. This encodes CASSKAGTDGDTEAFF.

V and J are TRBV7-2 and TRBJ2-2; no definite D call. Deletions cut 2 bases from V and 8 bases from J, with 9 bases between. Germline CDR1 and CDR2: SGHTA and FQGNSA. The CDR3 has 13 amino acids. The CDR3 sequence: CASSLKSPGELFF. As DNA, the CDR3 is TGTGCCAGCAGCTTAAAGTCTCCTGGGGAGCTGTTTTTT.

The V call is TRBV4-1, the J call TRBJ2-6, with D hard to call. Germline V gene data show CDR1 as MGHRA and CDR2 as YSYEKL. The CDR3 extends over 17 amino acids. Trimming took off 1 base at V and 2 bases at J, with 12 bases between the two ends. For the CDR3, the DNA is TGCGCCAGCAGCCAAGGATACGGTCCCACTGGGGCCAACGTCCTGACTTTC. Its translation: CASSQGYGPTGANVLTF.

The chain is built from TRBV4-2 and TRBJ2-1; the D gene could be TRBD1 or TRBD2 (6 bases each). CDR1 and CDR2 from the germline V gene are LGHNA and YNFKEQ. The CDR3 length is 13 residues. V gave up 4 bases and J gave up 7 bases, with 11 bases separating them. CDR3 coding DNA: TGTGCCAGCAGCCTACCGGGGGCTAATGAGCAGTTCTTC. It codes for CASSLPGANEQFF.

The gene calls are TRBV7-9 and TRBJ2-6, with D possibly matching TRBD2 (5 bases). The CDR3 spans 15 residues. The germline gives CDR1 SEHNR, CDR2 FQNEAQ (reference sequence). Trimming pared 5 bases from V and 0 bases from J, leaving 8 bases between. CDR3 sequence: CASSLGGSGANVLTF. In nucleotides, the CDR3 is TGTGCCAGCAGCCTCGGAGGCTCTGGGGCCAACGTCCTGACTTTC.

The J gene is TRBJ1-5, the V gene TRBV19; 7 nucleotides line up with TRBD1. The CDR3 is made up of 14 amino acids. From germline, CDR1 is LNHDA and CDR2 SQIVND (reference sequence). V lost 7 bases and J lost 0; bases outside the gene matches: 3. CDR3 in amino acids: CASNQGGSNQPQHF. For the CDR3, the DNA is TGTGCCAGTAACCAGGGGGGTAGCAATCAGCCCCAGCATTTT.

In its sample, this clone was seen a few times. The chain joins TRBV7-3 to TRBJ1-3; 7 positions agree with TRBD1. V dropped 0 bases and J dropped 3; count of bases not matched to a gene: 2. The CDR3 is made up of 15 amino acids. Germline V gives CDR1 SGHTA, CDR2 FQGTGA. CDR3 nucleotide sequence: TGTGCCAGCAGCTTAACAGGGGGCGGTGGAAACACCATATATTTT. Its translation is CASSLTGGGGNTIYF. Complete variable domain (other parts from reference TRBV7-3 and TRBJ1-3): GAGVSQTPSNKVTEKGKYVELRCDPISGHTALYWYRQSLGQGPEFLIYFQGTGAADDSGLPNDRFFAVRPEGSVSTLKIQRTERGDSAVYLCASSLTGGGGNTIYFGEGSWLTVV.

V is TRBV7-3 and J is TRBJ1-1; no reliable D call. This CDR3 spans 15 amino acids. V was cut by 4 bases and J by 6 bases, with 18 bases left in between. CDR1 and CDR2 (germline): SGHTA, FQGTGA. CDR3 sequence (DNA): TGTGCCAGCAGCTCCCTGCCTATTTTCTCGCCTGAAGCTTTCTTT. Protein sequence: CASSSLPIFSPEAFF.

This chain uses TRBV5-4 with TRBJ2-1; D is uncertain. Trimming cost V 0 bases and J 0 bases, with 7 bases left between them. This CDR3 contains 15 residues. Germline loops: CDR1 SGHNT, CDR2 YYREEE (reference sequence). The CDR3 DNA is TGTGCCAGCAGCTTGGGGAGCAGCTCCTACAATGAGCAGTTCTTC. Its translation: CASSLGSSSYNEQFF.

The chain joins TRBV10-3 to TRBJ1-1; D remains unclear. V lost 2 bases, J lost 7 bases, and 8 bases lay in between. From germline, CDR1 is ENHRY and CDR2 SYGVKD. This CDR3 has 12 residues. The CDR3 loop is CAISERGSEAFF. The DNA of the CDR3 is TGTGCCATCAGTGAGAGAGGCAGTGAAGCTTTCTTT.

The J gene is TRBJ1-5, the V gene TRBV7-2; D may be TRBD1 (5 bases). The CDR3 length is 14 residues. Germline V gene lookup returns CDR1 SGHTA and CDR2 FQGNSA. V was cut by 2 bases and J by 5 bases, with 10 bases left in between. In nucleotides, the CDR3 is TGTGCCAGCAGCTTACAGGGAATAGATCAGCCCCAGCATTTT. Translation: CASSLQGIDQPQHF.

The V and J genes are TRBV21-1 and TRBJ1-5. TRBV21-1 corresponds to a pseudogene. The CDR3 runs to 15 residues. CDR3: CASTYVGGKDQPQHF. The CDR3 coding sequence is TGTGCCAGCACCTACGTGGGAGGGAAGGATCAGCCCCAGCATTTT.

This chain uses TRBV4-3 with TRBJ2-1, with a possible D match to TRBD2 (5 bases). The CDR3 totals 15 residues. Germline V gene sequence: CDR1 LGHNA, CDR2 YSLEER. V was pared by 0 bases and J by 9 bases, with 15 bases between. The CDR3 region has the DNA TGCGCCAGCAGCCAAGAGGGCAGGCTAGCCGGTGAGCAGTTCTTC. Translation gives CASSQEGRLAGEQFF.

This chain links TRBV28 with TRBJ1-5; D not resolved. Trimming left V 1 base short and J 3 bases short, with 16 bases between. Per germline, CDR1 MDHEN and CDR2 SYDVKM. The CDR3 runs to 17 residues. CDR3 nucleotides: TGTGCCAGCAGTTTATTGTCGGCAACTAGTCACAATCAGCCCCAGCATTTT. Its translation is CASSLLSATSHNQPQHF.

The V gene is TRBV15, the J gene TRBJ1-2; the match to TRBD1 covers 7 bases. The junction had 11 bases not matched to a gene; V was cut back by 3 bases and J by 7 bases. This CDR3 spans 15 amino acids. Germline V gene sequence: CDR1 LNHNV, CDR2 YYDKDF (reference sequence). CDR3 bases: TGTGCCACCAGCAGGGCCGGGACAGATGTTGGTGGCTACACCTTC. Amino acid sequence: CATSRAGTDVGGYTF.

The rearrangement uses TRBV7-8 and TRBJ1-5; no clear D. The length of the CDR3 is 15 residues. CDR1 is SGHVS, CDR2 FQNEAQ, per germline. Trimming took off 6 bases at V and 0 bases at J, with 12 bases between the two ends. CDR3 amino acids: CASSRLQNSNQPQHF. In nucleotides, the CDR3 is TGTGCCAGCAGTCGACTTCAAAATAGCAATCAGCCCCAGCATTTT. Based on the CDR3 plus reference TRBV7-8 and TRBJ1-5, the full variable domain is GAGVSQSPRYKVAKRGQDVALRCDPISGHVSLFWYQQALGQGPEFLTYFQNEAQLDKSGLPSDRFFAERPEGSVSTLKIQRTQQEDSAVYLCASSRLQNSNQPQHFGDGTRLSIL.

This clone was observed a handful of times. The chain carries TRBV20-1 and TRBJ1-5; tentatively, D is TRBD1 (5 bases). CDR3 length equals 11 residues. The germline V gene has CDR1 DFQATT and CDR2 SNEGSKA (reference sequence). Trimming removed 7 bases at V and 2 bases at J, with 6 bases between. The CDR3 sequence is CSGGGNQPQHF. The CDR3 bases are TGCAGTGGGGGGGGCAATCAGCCCCAGCATTTT.

The chain recombines TRBV6-1 with TRBJ1-5; D unresolved. Looked up from germline, CDR1 is MNHNS and CDR2 is SASEGT. Trimming shortened V by 8 bases and J by 3 bases, and 11 bases separated the two germline ends. The CDR3 runs 13 residues. The CDR3 loop is CASAKNFNQPQHF. Here the CDR3 DNA reads TGTGCCAGCGCCAAGAACTTCAATCAGCCCCAGCATTTT.

The V gene is TRBV27, the J gene TRBJ2-2; 8 bases agree with TRBD1. CDR3 length: 15 residues. Germline V gene sequence: CDR1 MNHEY, CDR2 SMNVEV (reference sequence). V shed 3 bases and J 7 bases; nucleotides not matched to a gene: 7. The CDR3: CASSFQGAWNGELFF. The CDR3 bases are TGTGCCAGCAGTTTCCAGGGGGCCTGGAACGGGGAGCTGTTTTTT.

This rearrangement joins TRBV5-6 to TRBJ2-1, with no clear D. The CDR3 is 15 amino acids. The germline V gene has CDR1 SGHDT and CDR2 YYEEEE. V lost 1 base and J 0 bases, leaving 8 bases between the germline ends. The CDR3 sequence is CASSLSGFSYNEQFF. Written as DNA, the CDR3 is TGTGCCAGCAGCTTGTCTGGGTTCTCCTACAATGAGCAGTTCTTC. Looking up the rest from reference TRBV5-6 and TRBJ2-1 gives the full variable domain: DAGVTQSPTHLIKTRGQQVTLRCSPKSGHDTVSWYQQALGQGPQFIFQYYEEEERQRGNFPDRFSGHQFPNYSSELNVNALLLGDSALYLCASSLSGFSYNEQFFGPGTRLTVL.

This clone was seen a few times. The chain joins TRBV5-6 to TRBJ2-7, with 8 positions matching TRBD1. The CDR3 is 14 amino acids. Germline V gene data show CDR1 as SGHDT and CDR2 as YYEEEE. The V segment lost 7 bases and the J segment 6 bases; nucleotides outside the gene matches: 12. For the CDR3, the DNA is TGTGCCAGCTTTTCCCGGGACAGGTGGGGCGAGCAGTACTTC. Translated, it gives CASFSRDRWGEQYF.

The chain joins TRBV7-2 to TRBJ1-1; D gene uncertain. The germline gives CDR1 SGHTA, CDR2 FQGNSA. The V gene lost 7 bases and the J gene lost 6 bases, with 21 bases spanning the gap. The CDR3 covers 15 residues. CDR3 residues: CASTPSRGRYAEAFF. Here the CDR3 DNA reads TGTGCCAGCACCCCAAGCAGAGGTCGATACGCTGAAGCTTTCTTT.

The chain is built from TRBV28 and TRBJ1-1, with D unresolved. The germline V gene has CDR1 MDHEN and CDR2 SYDVKM. There are 16 residues in the CDR3. With 2 bases removed from V and 0 bases from J, the gap between germline ends came to 13 bases. In nucleotides, the CDR3 is TGTGCCAGCAGTTTACCGCTCGCGGGAGTGAACACTGAAGCTTTCTTT. Protein sequence: CASSLPLAGVNTEAFF.

The gene calls are TRBV9 and TRBJ2-7; tentatively, D is TRBD1 (6 bases). Germline CDR1 is SGDLS and CDR2 is YYNGEE. The CDR3 covers 16 residues. V lost 3 bases to trimming and J lost 2 bases, with 18 bases between them. The CDR3 loop is CASSERATGPPYEQYF. The CDR3 DNA sequence: TGTGCCAGCAGCGAGAGGGCAACAGGGCCCCCCTACGAGCAGTACTTC.